This TCR beta chain was sequenced in a study of blood T cell repertoires in COVID-19. Produced via immunoSEQ multiplex PCR; TCRdb's table is partial and in-frame only. The sample has 250,000 or so clones, 80% to 90% seen once. The CDR3 has 16 amino acids. J is TRBJ2-3 and V is TRBV21-1; TRBD1 was called by the table and not checked on the DNA. TRBV21-1 is a known pseudogene. The receptor was isolated from a woman in her 30s with active or convalescent COVID-19. Sequenced input: peripheral blood. CDR3 sequence reads: CASSKEPPRGRRTQYF. In DNA form, the CDR3 reads TGTGCCAGCAGCAAAGAACCCCCCAGGGGACGCCGTACGCAGTATTTT.